This T cell receptor beta chain appears in the sequencing data of a study of blood T cell repertoires in COVID-19. Study in general: Sites in the United States, Italy and Spain provided acute and convalescent COVID-19 samples. In each case, the material was cDNA or gDNA derived from T cells, B-cell-depleted T cells, or PBMCs.

This CDR3 has 12 residues. The V gene lost 5 bases and the J gene lost 8 bases, with 12 bases spanning the gap. Germline CDR1 reads SGHAT; CDR2 reads FQNNGV. Authors' methods: Cell counts per sample came from amplifying reference gene primers. TCRdb keeps only in-frame clones here, not all; method: immunoSEQ multiplex PCR. V, J and clone size are taken as reported in that table, and D and trimming were inferred from the DNA itself. Of about 100,000 clones listed, roughly 90% are singletons. The source is a man aged 55 to 69 with acute or convalescent COVID-19. Sequencing used peripheral blood. The gene calls are TRBV11-2 and TRBJ1-2; D is perhaps TRBD1 (5 bases). CDR3 nucleotide sequence: TGTGCCAGCAGCCTGGGACTGGGGGGCTACACCTTC. Its protein product is CASSLGLGGYTF.